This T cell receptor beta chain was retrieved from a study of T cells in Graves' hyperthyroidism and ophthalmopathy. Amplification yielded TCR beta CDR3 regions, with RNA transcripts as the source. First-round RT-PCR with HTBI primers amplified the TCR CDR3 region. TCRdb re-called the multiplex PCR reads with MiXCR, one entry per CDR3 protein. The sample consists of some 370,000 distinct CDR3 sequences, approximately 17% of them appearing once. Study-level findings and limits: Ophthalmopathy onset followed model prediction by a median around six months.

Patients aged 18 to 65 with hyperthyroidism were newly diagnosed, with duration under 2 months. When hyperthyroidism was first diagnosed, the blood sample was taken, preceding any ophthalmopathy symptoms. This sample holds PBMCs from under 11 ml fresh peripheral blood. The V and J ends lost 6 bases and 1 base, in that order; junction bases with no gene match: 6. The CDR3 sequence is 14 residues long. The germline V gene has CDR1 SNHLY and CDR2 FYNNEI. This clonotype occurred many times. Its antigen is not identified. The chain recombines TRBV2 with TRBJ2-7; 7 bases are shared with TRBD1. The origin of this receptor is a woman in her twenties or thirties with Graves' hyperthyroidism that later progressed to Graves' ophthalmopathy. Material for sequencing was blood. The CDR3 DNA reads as TGTGCCAGCAGGTTCCGGGACAGTTCCTACGAGCAGTACTTC. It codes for CASRFRDSSYEQYF.